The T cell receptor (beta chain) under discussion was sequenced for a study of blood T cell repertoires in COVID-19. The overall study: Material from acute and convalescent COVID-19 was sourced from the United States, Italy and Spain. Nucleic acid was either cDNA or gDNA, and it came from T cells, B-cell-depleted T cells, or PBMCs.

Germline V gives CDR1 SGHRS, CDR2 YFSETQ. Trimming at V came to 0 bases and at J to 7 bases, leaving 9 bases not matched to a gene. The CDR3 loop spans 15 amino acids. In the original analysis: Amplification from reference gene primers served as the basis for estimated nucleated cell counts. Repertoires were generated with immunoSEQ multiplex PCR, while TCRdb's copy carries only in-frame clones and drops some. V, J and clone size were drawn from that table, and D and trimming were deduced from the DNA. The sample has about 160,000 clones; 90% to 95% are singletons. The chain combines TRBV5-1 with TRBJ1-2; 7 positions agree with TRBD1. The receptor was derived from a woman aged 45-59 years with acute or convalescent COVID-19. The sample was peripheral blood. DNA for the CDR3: TGCGCCAGCAGCTTGGTGCAGGGGGAAAGGAGTGGCTACACCTTC. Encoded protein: CASSLVQGERSGYTF.